The 10 T cell receptor beta chains in this list originate from one sample, sequenced in a study of blood T cell repertoires in COVID-19. The assay was immunoSEQ multiplex PCR, and TCRdb's table has in-frame clones only and misses some. The table records some 250,000 clones, approximately 86% of them present only once. Sequenced sample: peripheral blood. The receptors were sampled from a woman aged 60-75 years with COVID-19, enrolled during active disease.

This rearrangement joins TRBV28 to TRBJ1-1; 8 bases agree with TRBD1. Germline lookup yields CDR1 MDHEN and CDR2 SYDVKM. The CDR3 spans 14 residues. Losses at the gene ends were 5 bases for V and 7 bases for J; bases not matched to a gene: 9. This chain's CDR3 is CASSLTGEKFEAFF. The CDR3, as DNA: TGTGCCAGCAGTCTGACAGGGGAGAAGTTTGAAGCTTTCTTT.

The chain combines TRBV10-3 with TRBJ2-3; 10 positions agree with TRBD2. V gave up 5 bases and J gave up 2 bases; unmatched junction bases: 1. The germline V gene has CDR1 ENHRY and CDR2 SYGVKD. The CDR3 loop spans 14 amino acids. The CDR3 region is CAISLAGDTDTQYF. The CDR3 region has the DNA TGTGCCATCAGTCTAGCGGGAGACACAGATACGCAGTATTTT.

This chain links TRBV2 with TRBJ1-1; TRBD1 aligns across 7 bases. The V gene's germline CDR1 is SNHLY and CDR2 FYNNEI. This CDR3 comprises 14 residues. With V trimmed by 7 bases and J by 0 bases, 5 bases remained unmatched. CDR3 DNA sequence: TGTGCCAGCACTAGGGGGCCCATGAACACTGAAGCTTTCTTT. Its protein product is CASTRGPMNTEAFF.

This clone was observed a few times. The gene calls are TRBV7-9 and TRBJ2-5, with D perhaps matching TRBD2 (5 bases). This CDR3 has 13 residues. Trimming took off 2 bases at V and 5 bases at J, with 9 bases between the two ends. The germline V gene encodes CDR1 SEHNR and CDR2 FQNEAQ (reference sequence). The CDR3: CASSLIAWETQYF. The CDR3 DNA reads TGTGCCAGCAGCTTAATAGCGTGGGAGACCCAGTACTTC.

This clone has a handful of counts. V and J are TRBV13 and TRBJ2-7; TRBD1 matches 7 bases. The CDR3 is 14 residues long. V lost 5 bases and J lost 2; bases outside the gene matches: 6. Germline V gene sequence: CDR1 PRHDT, CDR2 FYEKMQ (reference sequence). CDR3 in amino acids: CASSRDRVAYEQYF. As DNA, the CDR3 is TGTGCCAGCAGCCGTGACAGGGTGGCCTACGAGCAGTACTTC.

This sequence joins TRBV5-1 and TRBJ2-1, with 8 positions matching TRBD2. Germline lookup yields CDR1 SGHRS and CDR2 YFSETQ. Losses at the gene ends were 4 bases for V and 1 base for J; bases not matched to a gene: 4. The CDR3 extends over 15 amino acids. The CDR3 nucleotides are TGCGCCAGCAGCCCAAGCGGGAGTTCCTACAATGAGCAGTTCTTC. Its protein is CASSPSGSSYNEQFF.

The chain employs TRBV5-1 and TRBJ2-7; TRBD2 might be the D (6 bases). CDR3 length: 15 amino acids. V dropped 7 bases and J dropped 4 bases, with 21 bases sitting between them. The germline gives CDR1 SGHRS, CDR2 YFSETQ. The CDR3, as DNA: TGCGCCAGCCGTCCGGGACTCTTTGGGTCGTACGAGCAGTACTTC. Its protein is CASRPGLFGSYEQYF.

V usage is TRBV5-4 and J usage is TRBJ2-5; D ambiguous. In germline, CDR1 is SGHNT, CDR2 YYREEE (reference sequence). The CDR3 length is 14 residues. The ends were cut back, 4 bases at V and 2 bases at J, with 12 bases in the middle. In DNA, the CDR3 is TGTGCCAGCAGCCAAGGTGGGCAGCAAGAGACCCAGTACTTC. Translation: CASSQGGQQETQYF. The whole variable domain, remainder taken from reference TRBV5-4 and TRBJ2-5, is ETGVTQSPTHLIKTRGQQVTLRCSSQSGHNTVSWYQQALGQGPQFIFQYYREEENGRGNFPPRFSGLQFPNYSSELNVNALELDDSALYLCASSQGGQQETQYFGPGTRLLVL.

V and J are TRBV28 and TRBJ1-1, with D possibly TRBD1 on 6 matching bases. The V end was cut by 3 bases, the J end by 4 bases, with 15 bases between. This CDR3 spans 15 amino acids. CDR1 and CDR2 from the germline V gene are MDHEN and SYDVKM. The CDR3 spells CASSLQGHRTTEAFF. In DNA, the CDR3 is TGTGCCAGCAGTTTGCAGGGACACCGTACCACTGAAGCTTTCTTT.

The genes are TRBV5-6 and TRBJ2-7; TRBD1 might be the D (5 bases). V lost 0 bases and J lost 5, with 18 bases in between. CDR3 length equals 16 residues. The germline V gene has CDR1 SGHDT and CDR2 YYEEEE. DNA for the CDR3: TGTGCCAGCAGCTTGGCGGGTAGCAGGGTTCTAGACGAGCAGTACTTC. Protein: CASSLAGSRVLDEQYF.